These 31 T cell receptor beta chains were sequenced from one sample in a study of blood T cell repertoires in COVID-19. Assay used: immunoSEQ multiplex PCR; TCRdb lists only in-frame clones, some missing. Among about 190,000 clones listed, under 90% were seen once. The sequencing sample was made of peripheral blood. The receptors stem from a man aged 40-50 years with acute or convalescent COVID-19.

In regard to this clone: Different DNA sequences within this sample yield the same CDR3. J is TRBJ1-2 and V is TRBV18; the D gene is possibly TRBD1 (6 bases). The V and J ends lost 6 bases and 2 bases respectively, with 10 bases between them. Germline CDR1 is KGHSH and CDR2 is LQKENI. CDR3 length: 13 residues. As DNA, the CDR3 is TGTGCCAGCTCCCCCGACAGGAACTATGGCTACACCTTC. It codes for CASSPDRNYGYTF.

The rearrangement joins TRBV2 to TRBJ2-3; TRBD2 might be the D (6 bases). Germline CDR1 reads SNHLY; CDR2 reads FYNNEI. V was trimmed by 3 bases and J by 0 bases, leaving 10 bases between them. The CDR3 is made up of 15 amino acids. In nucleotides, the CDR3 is TGTGCCAGCAGTGATAACGCGGGGAGCACAGATACGCAGTATTTT. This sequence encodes CASSDNAGSTDTQYF.

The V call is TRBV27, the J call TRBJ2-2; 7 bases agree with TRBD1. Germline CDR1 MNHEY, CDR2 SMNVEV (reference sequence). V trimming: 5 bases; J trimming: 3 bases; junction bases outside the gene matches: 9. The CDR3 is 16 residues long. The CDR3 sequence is CASSEGQPSYTGELFF. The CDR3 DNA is TGTGCCAGCAGTGAGGGACAGCCCTCATACACCGGGGAGCTGTTTTTT.

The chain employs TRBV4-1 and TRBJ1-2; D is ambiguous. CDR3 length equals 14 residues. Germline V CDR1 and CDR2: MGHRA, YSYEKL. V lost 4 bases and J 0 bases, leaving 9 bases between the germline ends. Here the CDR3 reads CASSPTGTNYGYTF. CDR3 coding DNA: TGCGCCAGCAGCCCGACCGGGACTAACTATGGCTACACCTTC.

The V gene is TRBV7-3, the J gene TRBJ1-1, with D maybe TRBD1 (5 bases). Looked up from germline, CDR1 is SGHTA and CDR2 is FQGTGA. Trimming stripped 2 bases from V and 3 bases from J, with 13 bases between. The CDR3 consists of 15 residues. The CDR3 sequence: CASSLRSGMDTEAFF. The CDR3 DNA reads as TGTGCCAGCAGCTTACGTTCAGGGATGGACACTGAAGCTTTCTTT.

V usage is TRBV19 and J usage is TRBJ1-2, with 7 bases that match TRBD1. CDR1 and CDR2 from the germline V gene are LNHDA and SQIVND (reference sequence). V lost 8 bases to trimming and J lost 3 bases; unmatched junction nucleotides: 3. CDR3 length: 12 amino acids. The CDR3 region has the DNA TGTGCCAGTGGGACAGTCGACTATGGCTACACCTTC. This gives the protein CASGTVDYGYTF.

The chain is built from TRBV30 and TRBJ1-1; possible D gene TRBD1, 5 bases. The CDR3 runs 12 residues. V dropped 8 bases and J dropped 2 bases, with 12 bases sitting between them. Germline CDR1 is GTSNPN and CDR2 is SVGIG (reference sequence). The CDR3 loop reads CAAGRGNTEAFF. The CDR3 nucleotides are TGTGCCGCCGGGAGGGGCAACACTGAAGCTTTCTTT.

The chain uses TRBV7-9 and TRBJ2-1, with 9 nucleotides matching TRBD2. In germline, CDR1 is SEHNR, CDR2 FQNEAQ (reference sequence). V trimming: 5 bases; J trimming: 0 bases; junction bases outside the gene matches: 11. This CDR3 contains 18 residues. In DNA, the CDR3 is TGTGCCAGCAGCGTTAGCGGCCTAGCGGGAAGCTCCTACAATGAGCAGTTCTTC. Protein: CASSVSGLAGSSYNEQFF.

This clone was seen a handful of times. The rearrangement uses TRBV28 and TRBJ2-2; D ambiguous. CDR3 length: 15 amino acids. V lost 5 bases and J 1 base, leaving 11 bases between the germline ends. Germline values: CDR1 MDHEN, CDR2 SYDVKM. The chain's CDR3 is CASSPPSGNTGELFF. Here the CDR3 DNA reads TGTGCCAGCAGTCCCCCCTCCGGGAACACCGGGGAGCTGTTTTTT.

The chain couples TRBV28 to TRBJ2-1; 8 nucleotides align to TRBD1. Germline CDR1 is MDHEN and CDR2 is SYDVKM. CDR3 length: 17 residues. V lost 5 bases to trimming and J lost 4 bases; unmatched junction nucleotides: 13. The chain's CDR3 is CASSPDRGLTLYNEQFF. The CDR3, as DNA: TGTGCCAGCAGTCCAGACAGGGGCCTCACCCTTTACAATGAGCAGTTCTTC.

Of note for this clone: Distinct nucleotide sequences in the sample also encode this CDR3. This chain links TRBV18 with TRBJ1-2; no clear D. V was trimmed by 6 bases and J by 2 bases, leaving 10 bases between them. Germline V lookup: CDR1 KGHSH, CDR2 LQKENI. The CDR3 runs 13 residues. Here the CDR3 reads CASSPDRNYGYTF. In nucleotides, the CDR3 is TGTGCCAGCTCCCCAGATCGGAACTATGGCTACACCTTC.

The CDR3 sequence: CASSLEGTQYGYTF. Written as DNA, the CDR3 is TGCGCCAGCAGCTTGGAGGGGACTCAGTATGGCTACACCTTC. This chain connects TRBV5-1 to TRBJ1-2; weak D call: TRBD1 (5 bases). CDR1 SGHRS and CDR2 YFSETQ come from the germline V gene. This CDR3 region has 14 residues. V lost 0 bases, J lost 5 bases, and 11 bases lay in between.

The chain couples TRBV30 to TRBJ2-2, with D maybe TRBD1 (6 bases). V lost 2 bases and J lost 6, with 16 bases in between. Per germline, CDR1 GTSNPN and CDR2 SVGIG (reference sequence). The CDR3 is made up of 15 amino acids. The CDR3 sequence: CAWSSSYRVPGELFF. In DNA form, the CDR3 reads TGTGCCTGGAGTTCTAGCTACAGGGTGCCCGGGGAGCTGTTTTTT.

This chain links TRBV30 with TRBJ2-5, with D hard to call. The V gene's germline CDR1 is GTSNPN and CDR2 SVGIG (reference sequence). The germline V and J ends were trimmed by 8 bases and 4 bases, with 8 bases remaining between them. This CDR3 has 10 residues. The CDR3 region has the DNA TGTGCCGCTACGGGAGAGACCCAGTACTTC. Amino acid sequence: CAATGETQYF.

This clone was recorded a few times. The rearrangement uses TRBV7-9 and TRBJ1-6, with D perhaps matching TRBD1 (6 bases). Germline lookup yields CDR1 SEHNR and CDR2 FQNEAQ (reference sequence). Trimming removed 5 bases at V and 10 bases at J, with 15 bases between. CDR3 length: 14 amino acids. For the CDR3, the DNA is TGTGCCAGCAGCATACCAGGGGTTGGATCACCCCTCCACTTT. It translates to CASSIPGVGSPLHF. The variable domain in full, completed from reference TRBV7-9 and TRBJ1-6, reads DTGVSQNPRHKITKRGQNVTFRCDPISEHNRLYWYRQTLGQGPEFLTYFQNEAQLEKSRLLSDRFSAERPKGSFSTLEIQRTEQGDSAMYLCASSIPGVGSPLHFGNGTRLTVT.

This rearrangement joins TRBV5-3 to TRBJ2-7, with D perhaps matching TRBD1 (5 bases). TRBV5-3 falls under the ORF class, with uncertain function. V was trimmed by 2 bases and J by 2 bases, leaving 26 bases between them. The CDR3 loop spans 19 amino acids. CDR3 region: CARSFVGVSSNRIAYEQYF. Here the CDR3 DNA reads TGTGCCAGAAGCTTCGTAGGGGTTAGCTCCAATCGGATAGCCTACGAGCAGTACTTC.

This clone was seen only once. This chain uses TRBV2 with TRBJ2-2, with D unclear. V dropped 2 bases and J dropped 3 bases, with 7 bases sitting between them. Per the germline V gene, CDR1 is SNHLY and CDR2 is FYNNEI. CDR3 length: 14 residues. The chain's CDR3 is CASSEIFYTGELFF. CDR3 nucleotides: TGTGCCAGCAGTGAAATATTCTACACCGGGGAGCTGTTTTTT.

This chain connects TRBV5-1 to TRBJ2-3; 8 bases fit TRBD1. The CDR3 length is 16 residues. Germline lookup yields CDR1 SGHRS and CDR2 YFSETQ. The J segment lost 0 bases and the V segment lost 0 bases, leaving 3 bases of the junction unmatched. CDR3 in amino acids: CASSLGDRGSTDTQYF. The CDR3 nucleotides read TGCGCCAGCAGCTTGGGAGACAGGGGAAGCACAGATACGCAGTATTTT.

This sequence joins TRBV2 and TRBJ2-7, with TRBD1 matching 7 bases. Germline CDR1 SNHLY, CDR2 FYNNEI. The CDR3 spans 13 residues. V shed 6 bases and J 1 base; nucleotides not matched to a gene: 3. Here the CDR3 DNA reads TGTGCCAGCAGGGACAGGAGATCCTACGAGCAGTACTTC. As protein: CASRDRRSYEQYF.

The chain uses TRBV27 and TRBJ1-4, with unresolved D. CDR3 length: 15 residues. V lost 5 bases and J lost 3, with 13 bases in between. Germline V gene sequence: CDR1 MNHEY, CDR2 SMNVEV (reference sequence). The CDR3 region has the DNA TGTGCCAGCAGTCCGGCGGTCGTGGCTAATGAAAAACTGTTTTTT. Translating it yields CASSPAVVANEKLFF.

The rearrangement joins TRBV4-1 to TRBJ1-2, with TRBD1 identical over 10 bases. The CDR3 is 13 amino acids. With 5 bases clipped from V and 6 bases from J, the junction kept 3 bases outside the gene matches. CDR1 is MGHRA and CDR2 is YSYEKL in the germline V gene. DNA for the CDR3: TGCGCCAGCAGCGCCGGACAGGGGGATGGCTACACCTTC. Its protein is CASSAGQGDGYTF.

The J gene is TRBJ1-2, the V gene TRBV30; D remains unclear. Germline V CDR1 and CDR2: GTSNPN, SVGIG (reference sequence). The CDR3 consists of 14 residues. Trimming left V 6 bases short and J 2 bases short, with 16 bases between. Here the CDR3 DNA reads TGTGCCTGCTTTCCCCCTCCAAGCAACTATGGCTACACCTTC. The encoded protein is CACFPPPSNYGYTF.

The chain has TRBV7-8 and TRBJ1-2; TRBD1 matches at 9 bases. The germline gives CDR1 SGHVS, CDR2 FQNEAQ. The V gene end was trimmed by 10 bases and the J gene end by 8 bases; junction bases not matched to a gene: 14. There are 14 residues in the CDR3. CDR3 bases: TGTGCCACGGGACAGGGTATTTCGGCATGGGGCTACACCTTC. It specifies CATGQGISAWGYTF.

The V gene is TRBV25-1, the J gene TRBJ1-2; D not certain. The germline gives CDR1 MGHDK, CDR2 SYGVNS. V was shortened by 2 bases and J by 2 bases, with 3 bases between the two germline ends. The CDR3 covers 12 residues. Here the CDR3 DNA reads TGTGCCAGCAGTGAACAGAACTATGGCTACACCTTC. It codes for CASSEQNYGYTF.

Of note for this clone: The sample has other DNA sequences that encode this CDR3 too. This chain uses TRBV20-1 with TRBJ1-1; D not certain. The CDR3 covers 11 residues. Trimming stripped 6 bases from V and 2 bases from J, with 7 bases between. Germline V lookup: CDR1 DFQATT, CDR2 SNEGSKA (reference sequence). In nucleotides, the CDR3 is TGCAGTGCGCGAGCCAACACTGAAGCTTTCTTT. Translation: CSARANTEAFF.

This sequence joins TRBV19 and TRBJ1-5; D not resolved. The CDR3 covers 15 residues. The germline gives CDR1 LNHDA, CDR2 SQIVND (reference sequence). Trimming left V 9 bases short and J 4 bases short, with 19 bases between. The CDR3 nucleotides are TGTGCCAGCGGGCCGGGATTGGCAACGAATCAGCCCCAGCATTTT. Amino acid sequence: CASGPGLATNQPQHF.

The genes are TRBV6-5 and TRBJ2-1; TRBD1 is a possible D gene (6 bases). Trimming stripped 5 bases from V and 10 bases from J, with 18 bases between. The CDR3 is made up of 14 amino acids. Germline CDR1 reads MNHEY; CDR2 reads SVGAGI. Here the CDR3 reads CASSIQTGISEQFF. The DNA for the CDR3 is TGTGCCAGCAGTATACAGACAGGCATCAGCGAGCAGTTCTTC.

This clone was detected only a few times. The CDR3 nucleotides are TGTGCCTGGAACTACCGGGACAGATTAAATTCACCCCTCCACTTT. Residues: CAWNYRDRLNSPLHF. The chain recombines TRBV30 with TRBJ1-6, with 7 bases identical to TRBD1. V trimming: 4 bases; J trimming: 7 bases; junction bases outside the gene matches: 10. Germline V lookup: CDR1 GTSNPN, CDR2 SVGIG (reference sequence). The CDR3 is made up of 15 amino acids.

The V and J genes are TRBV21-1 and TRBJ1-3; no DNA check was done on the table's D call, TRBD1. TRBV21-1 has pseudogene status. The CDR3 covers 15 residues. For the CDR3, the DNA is TGTGCCAGCAGCAGAAGGGGACATTCTGGAAACACCATATATTTT. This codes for CASSRRGHSGNTIYF.

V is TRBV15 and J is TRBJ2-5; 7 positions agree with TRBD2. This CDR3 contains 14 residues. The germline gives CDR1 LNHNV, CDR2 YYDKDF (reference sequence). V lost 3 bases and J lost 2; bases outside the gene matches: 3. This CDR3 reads CATSSSGRQETQYF. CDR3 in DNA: TGTGCCACCAGCAGTAGCGGGCGGCAAGAGACCCAGTACTTC. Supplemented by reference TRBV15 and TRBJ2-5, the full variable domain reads DAMVIQNPRYQVTQFGKPVTLSCSQTLNHNVMYWYQQKSSQAPKLLFHYYDKDFNNEADTPDNFQSRRPNTSFCFLDIRSPGLGDTAMYLCATSSSGRQETQYFGPGTRLLVL.

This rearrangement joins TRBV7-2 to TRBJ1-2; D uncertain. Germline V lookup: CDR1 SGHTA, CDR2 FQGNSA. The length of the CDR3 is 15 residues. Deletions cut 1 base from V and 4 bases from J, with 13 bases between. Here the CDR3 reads CASSLEQAGIYGYTF. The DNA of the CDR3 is TGTGCCAGCAGCTTAGAGCAGGCGGGAATCTATGGCTACACCTTC.